The 6 T cell receptor beta chains reported below all come from one sample, sequenced in a study of cytotoxic CD8 clonotypes in ibrutinib-treated CLL. Generated by immunoSEQ multiplex PCR, the TCRdb table keeps only in-frame clones and is missing some. The sample lists tens of thousands of clones, about 50% occurring once. Here the sequenced sample was PBMCs, taken before ibrutinib treatment. The origin of the receptors is a human donor with chronic lymphocytic leukemia.

The chain couples TRBV29-1 to TRBJ2-7, with D tentatively TRBD1 or TRBD2 (6 bases each). The CDR3 loop spans 13 amino acids. Germline V CDR1 and CDR2: SQVTM, ANQGSEA. Trimming took off 3 bases at V and 3 bases at J, with 12 bases between the two ends. The CDR3 bases are TGCAGCGTTGACGGGGGCAGTGGCTACGAGCAGTACTTC. Its protein product is CSVDGGSGYEQYF.

The V and J genes are TRBV2 and TRBJ2-2, with TRBD2 identical over 13 bases. In germline, CDR1 is SNHLY, CDR2 FYNNEI. This CDR3 has 16 residues. Trimming at V came to 8 bases and at J to 1 base, leaving 4 bases not matched to a gene. CDR3 in amino acids: CASRGLAGRNTGELFF. CDR3 DNA sequence: TGTGCCAGCCGGGGACTAGCGGGGAGGAACACCGGGGAGCTGTTTTTT.

This clone occurred a few times. The chain employs TRBV19 and TRBJ1-2; 7 nucleotides align to TRBD1. CDR1 and CDR2 from the germline V gene are LNHDA and SQIVND (reference sequence). There are 15 residues in the CDR3. The trim removed 5 bases at V and 6 bases at J, leaving 12 bases unmatched. The CDR3 sequence: CASSVRYRQGNGYTF. CDR3 in DNA: TGTGCCAGTAGTGTACGTTATCGACAGGGAAATGGCTACACCTTC.

The chain recombines TRBV28 with TRBJ1-4; the D gene is possibly TRBD1 (6 bases). V was shortened by 8 bases and J by 8 bases, with 18 bases between the two germline ends. The germline V gene encodes CDR1 MDHEN and CDR2 SYDVKM. The CDR3 consists of 14 residues. CDR3: CASGKQGSGEKLFF. In DNA form, the CDR3 reads TGTGCCAGCGGAAAGCAGGGGAGTGGCGAAAAACTGTTTTTT.

The gene calls are TRBV28 and TRBJ1-2; D may be TRBD1 (6 bases). Looked up from germline, CDR1 is MDHEN and CDR2 is SYDVKM. The CDR3 covers 16 residues. The V end lost 5 bases, the J end lost 7 bases, and 23 bases lay between the germline ends. The CDR3 sequence is CASSPRGAGDHSGYTF. The CDR3 region has the DNA TGTGCCAGCAGTCCCCGTGGAGCAGGGGATCACTCTGGCTACACCTTC.

The chain combines TRBV6-5 with TRBJ1-3, with 7 bases identical to TRBD1. The trim removed 0 bases at V and 0 bases at J, leaving 2 bases unmatched. This CDR3 spans 16 amino acids. Germline V lookup: CDR1 MNHEY, CDR2 SVGAGI. CDR3 in DNA: TGTGCCAGCAGTTACTCGGGACAGAGCTCTGGAAACACCATATATTTT. It is translated as CASSYSGQSSGNTIYF.